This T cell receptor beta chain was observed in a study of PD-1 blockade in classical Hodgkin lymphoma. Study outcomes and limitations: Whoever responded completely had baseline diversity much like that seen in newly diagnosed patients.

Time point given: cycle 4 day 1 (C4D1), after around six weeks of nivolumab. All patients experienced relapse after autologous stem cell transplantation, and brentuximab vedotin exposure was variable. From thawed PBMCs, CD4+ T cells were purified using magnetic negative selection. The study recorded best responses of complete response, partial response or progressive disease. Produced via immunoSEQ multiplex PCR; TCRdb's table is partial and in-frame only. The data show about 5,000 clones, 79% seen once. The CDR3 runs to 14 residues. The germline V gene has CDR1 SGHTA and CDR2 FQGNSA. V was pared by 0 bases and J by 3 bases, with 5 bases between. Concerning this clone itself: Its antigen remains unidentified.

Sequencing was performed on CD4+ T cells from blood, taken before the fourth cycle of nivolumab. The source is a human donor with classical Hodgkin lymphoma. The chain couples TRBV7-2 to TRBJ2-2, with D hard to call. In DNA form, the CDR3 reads TGTGCCAGCAGCTTAGCGGGTTACACCGGGGAGCTGTTTTTT. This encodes CASSLAGYTGELFF.